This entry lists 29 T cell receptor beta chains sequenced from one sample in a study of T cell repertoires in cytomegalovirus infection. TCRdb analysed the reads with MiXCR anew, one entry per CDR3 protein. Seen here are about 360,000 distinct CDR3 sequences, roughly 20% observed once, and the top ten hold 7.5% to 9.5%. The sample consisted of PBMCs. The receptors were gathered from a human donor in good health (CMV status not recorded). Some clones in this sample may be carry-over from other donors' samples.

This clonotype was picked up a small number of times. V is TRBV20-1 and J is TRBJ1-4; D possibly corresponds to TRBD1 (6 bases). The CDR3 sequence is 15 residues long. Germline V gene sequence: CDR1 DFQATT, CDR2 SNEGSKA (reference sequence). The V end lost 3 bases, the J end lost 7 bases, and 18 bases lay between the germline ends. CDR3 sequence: CSASTGQFSSEKLFF. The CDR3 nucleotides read TGCAGTGCTAGCACTGGACAGTTCTCCTCTGAAAAACTGTTTTTT.

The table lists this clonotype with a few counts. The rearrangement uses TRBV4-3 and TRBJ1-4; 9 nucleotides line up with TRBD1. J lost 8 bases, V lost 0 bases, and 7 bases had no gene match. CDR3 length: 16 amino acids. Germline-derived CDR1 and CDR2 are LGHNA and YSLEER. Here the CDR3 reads CASSQEAVGQGEKLFF. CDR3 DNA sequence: TGCGCCAGCAGCCAAGAGGCGGTGGGACAGGGAGAAAAACTGTTTTTT.

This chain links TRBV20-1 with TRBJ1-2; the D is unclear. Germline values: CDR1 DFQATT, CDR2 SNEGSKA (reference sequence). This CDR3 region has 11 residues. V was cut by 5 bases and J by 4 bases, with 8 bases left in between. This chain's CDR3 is CSAEGFYGYTF. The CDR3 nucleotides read TGCAGTGCTGAGGGCTTCTATGGCTACACCTTC.

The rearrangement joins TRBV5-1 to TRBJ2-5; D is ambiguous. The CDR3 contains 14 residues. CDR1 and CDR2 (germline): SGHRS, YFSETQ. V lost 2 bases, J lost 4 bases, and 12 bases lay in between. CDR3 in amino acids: CASSFYGSRETQYF. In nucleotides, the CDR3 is TGCGCCAGCAGCTTTTATGGCAGTCGAGAGACCCAGTACTTC.

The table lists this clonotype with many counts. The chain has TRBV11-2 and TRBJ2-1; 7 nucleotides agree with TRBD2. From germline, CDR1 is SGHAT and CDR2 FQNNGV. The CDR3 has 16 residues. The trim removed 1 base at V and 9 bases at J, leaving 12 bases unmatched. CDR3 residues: CASSLVGGSEFGEQFF. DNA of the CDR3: TGTGCCAGCAGCTTAGTGGGCGGGAGCGAATTTGGTGAGCAGTTCTTC.

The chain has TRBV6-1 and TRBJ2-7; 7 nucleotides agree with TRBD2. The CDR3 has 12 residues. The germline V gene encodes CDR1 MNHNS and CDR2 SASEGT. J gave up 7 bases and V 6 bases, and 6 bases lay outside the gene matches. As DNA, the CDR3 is TGTGCCAGCAGATGGACTAGTCGGGAGCAGTACTTC. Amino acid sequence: CASRWTSREQYF.

The CDR3 region has the DNA TGTGCCAGCAGCTTGGTCGGGGGCGTCACTGAAGCTTTCTTT. This gives the protein CASSLVGGVTEAFF. V usage is TRBV5-5 and J usage is TRBJ1-1; D may be TRBD1 (6 bases). V dropped 0 bases and J dropped 4 bases, with 10 bases sitting between them. Germline V gene sequence: CDR1 SGHKS, CDR2 YYEKEE (reference sequence). This CDR3 is 14 amino acids long.

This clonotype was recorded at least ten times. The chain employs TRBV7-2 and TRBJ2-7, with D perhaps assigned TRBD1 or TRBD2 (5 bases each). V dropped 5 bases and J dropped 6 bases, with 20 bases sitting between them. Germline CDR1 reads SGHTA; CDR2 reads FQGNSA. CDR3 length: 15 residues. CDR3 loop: CASSVFPGPVSEQYF. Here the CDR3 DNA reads TGTGCCAGCAGCGTCTTCCCGGGACCCGTATCCGAGCAGTACTTC.

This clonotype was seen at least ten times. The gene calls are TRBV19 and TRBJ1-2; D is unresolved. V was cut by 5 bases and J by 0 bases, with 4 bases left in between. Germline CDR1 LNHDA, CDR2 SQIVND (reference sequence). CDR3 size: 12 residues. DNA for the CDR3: TGTGCCAGTAGTTTAGCTAACTATGGCTACACCTTC. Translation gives CASSLANYGYTF.

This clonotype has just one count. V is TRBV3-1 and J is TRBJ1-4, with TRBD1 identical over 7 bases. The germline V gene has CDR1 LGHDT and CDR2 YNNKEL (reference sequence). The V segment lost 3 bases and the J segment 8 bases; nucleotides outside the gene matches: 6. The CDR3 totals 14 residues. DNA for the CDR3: TGTGCCAGCAGCCACCGGGACAGACGGGAAAAACTGTTTTTT. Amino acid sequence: CASSHRDRREKLFF.

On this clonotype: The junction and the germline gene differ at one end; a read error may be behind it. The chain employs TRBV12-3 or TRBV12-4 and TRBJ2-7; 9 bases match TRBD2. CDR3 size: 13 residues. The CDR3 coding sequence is TGTGCCAGCAGTACTAGCGGGTCCTACGAGCGGTACTTC. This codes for CASSTSGSYERYF.

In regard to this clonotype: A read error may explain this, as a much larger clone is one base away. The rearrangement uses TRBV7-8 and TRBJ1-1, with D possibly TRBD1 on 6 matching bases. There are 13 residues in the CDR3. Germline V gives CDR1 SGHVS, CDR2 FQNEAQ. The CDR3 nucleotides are TGTGCCAGCAGCCAGGACAGAAACGGGAGGGCTTCCTTT. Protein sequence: CASSQDRNGRASF. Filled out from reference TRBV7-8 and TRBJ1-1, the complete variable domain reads GAGVSQSPRYKVAKRGQDVALRCDPISGHVSLFWYQQALGQGPEFLTYFQNEAQLDKSGLPSDRFFAERPEGSVSTLKIQRTQQEDSAVYLCASSQDRNGRASFGQGTRLTVV.

The CDR3 nucleotides are TGTGCCAGTAAATGGGCGCGTGGCGGGGAGCTGTTTTTT. This gives the protein CASKWARGGELFF. The chain joins TRBV19 to TRBJ2-2; D remains ambiguous. This CDR3 region has 13 residues. CDR1 and CDR2 (germline): LNHDA, SQIVND (reference sequence). Trimming removed 7 bases from V and 7 bases from J, with 13 bases in between.

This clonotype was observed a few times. CDR3 sequence (DNA): TGTGCCAGCAGCTCCACAGGGGGATTGTACAATGAGCAGTTCTTC. As protein: CASSSTGGLYNEQFF. The rearrangement links TRBV7-2 to TRBJ2-1; 8 nucleotides line up with TRBD1. V was pared by 4 bases and J by 4 bases, with 6 bases of the junction left unmatched. The CDR3 sequence is 15 residues long. The germline CDR1 and CDR2 sequences are SGHTA and FQGNSA.

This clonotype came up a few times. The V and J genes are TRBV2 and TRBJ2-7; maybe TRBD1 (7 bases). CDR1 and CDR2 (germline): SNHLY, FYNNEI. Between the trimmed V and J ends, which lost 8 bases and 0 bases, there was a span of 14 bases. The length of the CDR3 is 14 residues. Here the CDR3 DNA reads TGTGCCAGCCAGGGGGGAGACCGCTCCTACGAGCAGTACTTC. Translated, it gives CASQGGDRSYEQYF.

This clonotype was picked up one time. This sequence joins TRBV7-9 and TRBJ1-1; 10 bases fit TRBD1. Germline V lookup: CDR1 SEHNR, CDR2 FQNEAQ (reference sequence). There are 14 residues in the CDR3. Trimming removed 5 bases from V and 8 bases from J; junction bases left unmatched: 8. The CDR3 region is CASSPGQGHGEAFF. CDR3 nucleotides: TGTGCCAGCAGCCCGGGACAGGGGCACGGCGAAGCTTTCTTT.

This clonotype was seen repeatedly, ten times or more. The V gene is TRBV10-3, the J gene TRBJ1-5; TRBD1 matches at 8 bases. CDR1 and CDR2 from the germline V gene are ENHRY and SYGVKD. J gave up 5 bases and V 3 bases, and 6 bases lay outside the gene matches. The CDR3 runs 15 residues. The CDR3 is CAISDSYRGYQPQHF. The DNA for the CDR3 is TGTGCCATCAGTGACTCCTACAGGGGGTATCAGCCCCAGCATTTT.

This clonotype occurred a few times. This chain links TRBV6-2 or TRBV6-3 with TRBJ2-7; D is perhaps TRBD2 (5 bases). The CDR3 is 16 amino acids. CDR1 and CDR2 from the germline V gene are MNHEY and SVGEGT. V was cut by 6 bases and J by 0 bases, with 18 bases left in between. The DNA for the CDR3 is TGTGCCAGCAGCCGCCGAAGGGAGCTCAACTCCTACGAGCAGTACTTC. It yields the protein CASSRRRELNSYEQYF.

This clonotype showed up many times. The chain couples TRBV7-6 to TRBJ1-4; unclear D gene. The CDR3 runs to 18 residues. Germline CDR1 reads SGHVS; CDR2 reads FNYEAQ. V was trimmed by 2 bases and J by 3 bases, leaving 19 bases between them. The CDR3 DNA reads TGTGCCAGCAGCTTAAGGAGGGCGAAAGGGAAGGCTAATGAAAAACTGTTTTTT. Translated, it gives CASSLRRAKGKANEKLFF. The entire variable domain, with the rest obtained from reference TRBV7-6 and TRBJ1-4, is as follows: GAGVSQSPRYKVTKRGQDVALRCDPISGHVSLYWYRQALGQGPEFLTYFNYEAQQDKSGLPNDRFSAERPEGSISTLTIQRTEQRDSAMYRCASSLRRAKGKANEKLFFGSGTQLSVL.

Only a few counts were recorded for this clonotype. The CDR3 nucleotides are TGTGCCAGCAGTTACGGTGGGGACGATGCGACCTACGAGCAGTACTTC. Protein: CASSYGGDDATYEQYF. J is TRBJ2-7 and V is TRBV6-6; D may correspond to TRBD1 or TRBD2 (5 bases each). CDR1 and CDR2 (germline): MNHNY, SVGAGI (reference sequence). V gave up 2 bases and J gave up 2 bases, with 16 bases separating them. CDR3 length: 16 residues.

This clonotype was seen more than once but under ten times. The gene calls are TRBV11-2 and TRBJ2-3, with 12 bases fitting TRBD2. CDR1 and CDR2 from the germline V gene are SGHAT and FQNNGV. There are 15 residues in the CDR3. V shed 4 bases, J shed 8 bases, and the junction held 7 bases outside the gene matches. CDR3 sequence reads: CASSSMTSGGGTQYF. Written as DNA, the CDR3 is TGTGCCAGCAGCTCGATGACTAGCGGGGGAGGTACGCAGTATTTT.

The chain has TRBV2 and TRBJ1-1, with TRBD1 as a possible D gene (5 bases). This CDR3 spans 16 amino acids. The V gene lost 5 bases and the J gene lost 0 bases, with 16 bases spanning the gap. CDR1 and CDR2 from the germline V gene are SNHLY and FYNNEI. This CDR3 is CASSTTVRSMNTEAFF. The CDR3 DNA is TGTGCCAGCAGTACGACAGTGCGTTCAATGAACACTGAAGCTTTCTTT.

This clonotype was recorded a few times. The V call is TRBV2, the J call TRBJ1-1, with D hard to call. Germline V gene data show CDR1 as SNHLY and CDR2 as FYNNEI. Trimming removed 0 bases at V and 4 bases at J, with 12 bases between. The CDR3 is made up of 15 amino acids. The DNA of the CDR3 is TGTGCCAGCAGTGAAGCGCTTCGAGGGATCACTGAAGCTTTCTTT. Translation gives CASSEALRGITEAFF.

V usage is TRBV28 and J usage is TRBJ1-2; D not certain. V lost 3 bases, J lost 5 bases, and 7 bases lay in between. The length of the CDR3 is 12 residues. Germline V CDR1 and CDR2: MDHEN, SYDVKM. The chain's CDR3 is CASSFPAYGYTF. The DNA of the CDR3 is TGTGCCAGCAGTTTCCCCGCGTATGGCTACACCTTC.

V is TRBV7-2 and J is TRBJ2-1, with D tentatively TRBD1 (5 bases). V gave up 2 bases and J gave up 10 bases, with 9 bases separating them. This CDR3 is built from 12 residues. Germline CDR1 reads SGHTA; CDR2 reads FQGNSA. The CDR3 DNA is TGTGCCAGCAGCTTAACAAGGGGCGAGCAGTTCTTC. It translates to CASSLTRGEQFF.

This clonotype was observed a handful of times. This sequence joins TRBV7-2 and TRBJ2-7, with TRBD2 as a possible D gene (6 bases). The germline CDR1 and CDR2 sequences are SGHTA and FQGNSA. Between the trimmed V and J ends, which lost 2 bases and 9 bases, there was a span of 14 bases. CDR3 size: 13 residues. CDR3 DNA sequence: TGTGCCAGCAGCTTAAGTGGGAGGTGGGGGCAGTACTTC. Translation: CASSLSGRWGQYF.

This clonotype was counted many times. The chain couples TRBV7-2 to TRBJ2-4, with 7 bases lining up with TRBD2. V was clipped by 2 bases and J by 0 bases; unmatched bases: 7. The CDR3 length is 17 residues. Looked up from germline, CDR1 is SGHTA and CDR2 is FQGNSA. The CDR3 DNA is TGTGCCAGCAGCTTAAGAGGCGGGGGACTAGCCAAAAACATTCAGTACTTC. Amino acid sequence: CASSLRGGGLAKNIQYF.

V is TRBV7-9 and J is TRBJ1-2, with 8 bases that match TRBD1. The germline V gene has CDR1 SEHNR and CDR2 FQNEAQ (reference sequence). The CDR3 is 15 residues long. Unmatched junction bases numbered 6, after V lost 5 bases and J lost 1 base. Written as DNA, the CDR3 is TGTGCCAGCAGCCCCGCTGACAGGGGTAACTATGGCTACACCTTC. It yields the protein CASSPADRGNYGYTF.

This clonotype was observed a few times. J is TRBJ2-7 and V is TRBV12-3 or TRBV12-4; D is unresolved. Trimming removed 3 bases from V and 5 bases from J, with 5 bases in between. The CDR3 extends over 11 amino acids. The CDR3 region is CASSFLNEQYF. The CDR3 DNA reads TGTGCCAGCAGTTTCCTAAACGAGCAGTACTTC.